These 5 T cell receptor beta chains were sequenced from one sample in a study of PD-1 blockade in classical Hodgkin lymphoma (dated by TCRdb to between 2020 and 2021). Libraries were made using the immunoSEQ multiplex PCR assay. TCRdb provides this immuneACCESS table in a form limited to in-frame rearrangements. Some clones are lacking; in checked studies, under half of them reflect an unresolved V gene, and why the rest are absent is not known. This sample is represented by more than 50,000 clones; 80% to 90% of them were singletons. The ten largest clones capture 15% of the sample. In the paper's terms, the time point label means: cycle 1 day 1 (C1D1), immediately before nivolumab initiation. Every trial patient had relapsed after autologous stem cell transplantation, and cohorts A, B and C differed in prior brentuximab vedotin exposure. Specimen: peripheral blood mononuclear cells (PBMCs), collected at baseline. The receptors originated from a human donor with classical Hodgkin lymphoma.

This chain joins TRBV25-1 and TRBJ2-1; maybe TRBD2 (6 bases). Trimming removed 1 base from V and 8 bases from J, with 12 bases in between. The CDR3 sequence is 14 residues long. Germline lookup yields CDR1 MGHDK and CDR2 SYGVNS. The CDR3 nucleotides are TGTGCCAGCAGTGAATGGGGGGAGGAGGATGAGCAGTTCTTC. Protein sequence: CASSEWGEEDEQFF.

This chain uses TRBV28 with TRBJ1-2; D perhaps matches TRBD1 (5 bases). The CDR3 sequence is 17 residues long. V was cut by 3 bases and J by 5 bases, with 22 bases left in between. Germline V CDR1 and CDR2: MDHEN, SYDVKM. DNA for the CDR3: TGTGCCAGCAGTTTTAGACTTCGGGGACCCTCGCTTTATGGCTACACCTTC. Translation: CASSFRLRGPSLYGYTF.

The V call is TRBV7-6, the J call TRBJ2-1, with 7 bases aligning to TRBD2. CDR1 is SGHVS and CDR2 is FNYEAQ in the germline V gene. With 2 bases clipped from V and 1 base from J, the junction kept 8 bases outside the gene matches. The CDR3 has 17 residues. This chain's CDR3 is CASSLNTPGGSYNEQFF. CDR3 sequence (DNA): TGTGCCAGCAGCTTAAACACACCGGGGGGTTCCTACAATGAGCAGTTCTTC.

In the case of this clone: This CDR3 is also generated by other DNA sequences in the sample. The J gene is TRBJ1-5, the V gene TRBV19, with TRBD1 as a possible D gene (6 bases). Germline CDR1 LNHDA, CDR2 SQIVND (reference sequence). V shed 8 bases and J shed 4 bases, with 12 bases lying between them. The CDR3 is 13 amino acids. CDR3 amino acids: CASPGRGNQPQHF. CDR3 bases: TGTGCCAGTCCAGGTAGGGGGAATCAGCCCCAGCATTTT.

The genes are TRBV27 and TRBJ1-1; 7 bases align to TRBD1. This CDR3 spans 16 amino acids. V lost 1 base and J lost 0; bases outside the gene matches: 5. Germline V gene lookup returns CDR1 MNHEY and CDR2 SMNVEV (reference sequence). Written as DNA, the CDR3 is TGTGCCAGCAGTTTATACGAAGGGGGCATGAACACTGAAGCTTTCTTT. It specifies CASSLYEGGMNTEAFF.